This T cell receptor (beta chain) is from a study of cytomegalovirus exposure and HLA in healthy donors. Details on this clone: The antigen is unknown.

Whole-study results and caveats: Accurate predictions that matched the HLA-A and HLA-B alleles of most subjects were reportedly made from TCR beta sequences. Some V segments, including TRBV6-2 and TRBV6-3, were excluded as indistinguishable.

Though probably carrying unrecorded immune exposures, donors were nominally healthy at sampling. PCR amplification relied on 60 Vbeta primers (plus 13 Jbeta primers). TCRdb keeps only in-frame clones here, not all; method: immunoSEQ multiplex PCR. Of under 200,000 clones in the sample, approximately 70% were seen once. CDR3 length equals 15 residues. Germline lookup yields CDR1 SGHNT and CDR2 YYREEE (reference sequence). The ends were cut back, 1 base at V and 3 bases at J, with 10 bases in the middle. What was sequenced was PBMCs. The chain employs TRBV5-4 and TRBJ2-2; TRBD2 is a possible D gene (5 bases). This TCR derives from a woman in her forties in good health and CMV-seropositive. This CDR3 is CASSLRSGDTGELFF. The DNA of the CDR3 is TGTGCCAGCAGCTTGAGAAGCGGAGACACCGGGGAGCTGTTTTTT.